These 31 T cell receptor beta chains came from one sample sequenced in a study of blood T cells in healthy people across ages. Next came a second PCR, run for roughly 6 to 11 cycles, which used a sample-barcoded 5' primer along with a J-beta primer mix. TCRdb passed the 5' RACE reads through MiXCR, listing each CDR3 protein once. The sample has more than 700,000 distinct CDR3 sequences, 35% to 60% seen once. Sequenced: blood. These receptors all come from a man aged 80 or over in good health.

This clonotype occurred a few times. V and J are TRBV5-6 and TRBJ1-1, with 9 nucleotides matching TRBD1. The CDR3 is 15 amino acids. Germline V gene sequence: CDR1 SGHDT, CDR2 YYEEEE. The J segment lost 11 bases and the V segment lost 2 bases, leaving 13 bases of the junction unmatched. The CDR3 sequence: CASSFLPGQGSEAFF. The CDR3 region has the DNA TGTGCCAGCAGCTTTCTACCGGGACAGGGATCGGAGGCTTTCTTT.

This chain uses TRBV20-1 with TRBJ2-5, with D maybe TRBD1 (6 bases). Trimming pared 5 bases from V and 0 bases from J, leaving 13 bases between. Looked up from germline, CDR1 is DFQATT and CDR2 is SNEGSKA (reference sequence). The CDR3 is 14 residues long. CDR3 amino acids: CSALSTGNQETQYF. The CDR3 DNA reads as TGCAGTGCTCTAAGTACAGGGAACCAAGAGACCCAGTACTTC.

This chain connects TRBV4-3 to TRBJ2-5, with D hard to call. CDR1 is LGHNA, CDR2 YSLEER, per germline. V gave up 0 bases and J gave up 0 bases, with 11 bases separating them. The CDR3 covers 16 residues. The CDR3: CASSQEATSYQETQYF. CDR3 nucleotide sequence: TGCGCCAGCAGCCAAGAGGCCACCTCGTACCAAGAGACCCAGTACTTC.

The chain has TRBV28 and TRBJ1-2; D gene ambiguous. Germline V gene sequence: CDR1 MDHEN, CDR2 SYDVKM. Trimming pared 5 bases from V and 3 bases from J, leaving 13 bases between. This CDR3 has 14 residues. CDR3 bases: TGTGCCAGCAGTGGCACGGAGGCCTACTATGGCTACACCTTC. Translating gives CASSGTEAYYGYTF.

The chain carries TRBV20-1 and TRBJ1-2, with D perhaps matching TRBD1 (6 bases). The CDR3 runs to 14 residues. Trimming removed 0 bases from V and 3 bases from J, with 11 bases in between. Germline lookup yields CDR1 DFQATT and CDR2 SNEGSKA (reference sequence). The CDR3 DNA reads as TGCAGTGCTAGAGAACAGAGGGGGGACTATGGCTACACCTTC. Its translation: CSAREQRGDYGYTF.

This clonotype has only one observation. J is TRBJ2-3 and V is TRBV6-5; the D gene is possibly TRBD1 (5 bases). Trimming removed 6 bases at V and 1 base at J, with 17 bases between. The CDR3 extends over 16 amino acids. Germline CDR1 reads MNHEY; CDR2 reads SVGAGI. CDR3 amino acids: CASSTDSNRGTDTQYF. Here the CDR3 DNA reads TGTGCCAGCAGCACTGACAGTAACCGGGGCACAGATACGCAGTATTTT.

The V and J genes are TRBV6-2 or TRBV6-3 and TRBJ2-1; D is ambiguous. The J call may not be correct, given that the DNA end is closer to TRBJ2-7. CDR3 size: 11 residues. The germline CDR1 and CDR2 sequences are MNHEY and SVGEGT. The CDR3 spells CATEEYNEQYF. The CDR3 nucleotides are TGTGCCACCGAGGAGTACAATGAGCAGTACTTC.

The gene calls are TRBV7-2 and TRBJ2-7; the D gene could be TRBD1 or TRBD2 (6 bases each). The CDR3 consists of 16 residues. CDR1 is SGHTA, CDR2 FQGNSA, per germline. Between the trimmed V and J ends, which lost 0 bases and 1 base, there was a span of 13 bases. CDR3 region: CASSLALGGPSYEQYF. The CDR3 nucleotides read TGTGCCAGCAGCTTAGCACTCGGGGGCCCTTCCTACGAGCAGTACTTC.

The V gene is TRBV5-1, the J gene TRBJ1-1; 9 positions match TRBD1. This CDR3 is 16 amino acids long. The trim removed 3 bases at V and 6 bases at J, leaving 12 bases unmatched. CDR1 and CDR2 from the germline V gene are SGHRS and YFSETQ. CDR3 in amino acids: CASSWRVDRGGSEAFF. The CDR3 bases are TGCGCCAGCAGCTGGAGGGTGGACAGGGGAGGCTCTGAAGCTTTCTTT.

At least ten counts were recorded for this clonotype. This sequence joins TRBV6-1 and TRBJ2-1; 9 bases agree with TRBD2. Germline V CDR1 and CDR2: MNHNS, SASEGT. Trimming at V came to 8 bases and at J to 3 bases, leaving 5 bases not matched to a gene. There are 14 residues in the CDR3. The CDR3 DNA reads as TGTGCCAGCTCGTTAGCGGGAGACTACAATGAGCAGTTCTTC. Residues: CASSLAGDYNEQFF.

This clonotype was seen repeatedly, ten times or more. The chain links TRBV6-2 or TRBV6-3 to TRBJ2-1, with 11 bases aligning to TRBD2. J was trimmed by 7 bases and V by 6 bases; bases with no gene match: 11. The germline V gene has CDR1 MNHEY and CDR2 SVGEGT. The CDR3 length is 16 residues. Here the CDR3 reads CASRNFLAGGANEQFF. The CDR3 bases are TGTGCCAGCAGGAATTTTCTAGCGGGAGGCGCGAATGAGCAGTTCTTC.

Remarks on this clonotype: This sequence may be a read error, since a much larger clone differs from it by one base. The chain recombines TRBV12-3 or TRBV12-4 with TRBJ2-2; D may be TRBD1 (6 bases). The length of the CDR3 is 14 residues. The CDR3 region is CASSLTGSTGELLF. The CDR3 nucleotides are TGTGCCAGCAGTTTAACAGGGAGTACCGGGGAGCTGCTTTTT.

A word on this clonotype: One junction end disagrees with the germline gene, perhaps due to a read error. This sequence joins TRBV30 and TRBJ2-1; possibly TRBD1 for D (5 bases). Germline V lookup: CDR1 GTSNPN, CDR2 SVGIG (reference sequence). There are 15 residues in the CDR3. The CDR3 protein is CAWSGGRSSYNEPFF. The CDR3 DNA follows: TGTGCCTGGAGTGGGGGCCGTAGCTCCTACAATGAGCCGTTCTTC.

The chain joins TRBV7-2 to TRBJ2-2; 8 positions match TRBD1. V shed 3 bases and J 2 bases; nucleotides not matched to a gene: 2. Germline values: CDR1 SGHTA, CDR2 FQGNSA. The CDR3 is made up of 15 amino acids. The CDR3 bases are TGTGCCAGCAGCTTGGACAGGGTCAACACCGGGGAGCTGTTTTTT. It encodes CASSLDRVNTGELFF.

The chain is built from TRBV7-8 and TRBJ2-7; maybe TRBD2 (6 bases). Germline V gene sequence: CDR1 SGHVS, CDR2 FQNEAQ. V was pared by 8 bases and J by 4 bases, with 18 bases between. The CDR3 has 14 residues. The CDR3 protein is CASLPGLTVYEQYF. In DNA form, the CDR3 reads TGTGCCAGCCTTCCGGGACTCACAGTTTACGAGCAGTACTTC.

The CDR3 DNA follows: TGTGCCAGCAGGTCTCTAGCGACCTATCACAATGAGCAGTACTTC. Translating it yields CASRSLATYHNEQYF. The chain combines TRBV6-5 with TRBJ2-7; D perhaps matches TRBD2 (6 bases). This CDR3 is 15 amino acids long. V was trimmed by 6 bases and J by 7 bases, leaving 22 bases between them. Germline V gene sequence: CDR1 MNHEY, CDR2 SVGAGI.

The CDR3 region has the DNA TGTGCCAGCAGCCCCAGACGGGGTGAAACCTACGAGCAGTACTTC. Translation gives CASSPRRGETYEQYF. This chain joins TRBV21-1 and TRBJ2-5. The DNA matches TRBJ2-7 better at its end, which makes the J call doubtful. TRBV21-1 is a documented pseudogene. CDR3 length equals 15 residues.

V usage is TRBV10-2 and J usage is TRBJ2-1; D not certain. The J call may be wrong; the DNA end is better matched by TRBJ2-7. Per germline, CDR1 WSHSY and CDR2 SAAADI. CDR3 length: 13 residues. CDR3 sequence (DNA): TGCGCCAGCAGTGCCACATTCTCCTACGAGCAGTACTTC. Its translation: CASSATFSYEQYF.

The V gene is TRBV29-1, the J gene TRBJ1-4, with no clear D. CDR3 size: 13 residues. The V and J ends lost 6 bases and 5 bases respectively, with 13 bases between them. Per the germline V gene, CDR1 is SQVTM and CDR2 is ANQGSEA. CDR3 region: CSVVSRPNEKLFF. The CDR3 DNA reads as TGCAGCGTCGTCAGCCGCCCAAATGAAAAACTGTTTTTT.

The chain recombines TRBV5-1 with TRBJ2-5; 7 nucleotides line up with TRBD2. V was pared by 1 base and J by 1 base, with 4 bases of the junction left unmatched. The CDR3 spans 15 residues. Germline V CDR1 and CDR2: SGHRS, YFSETQ. This chain's CDR3 is CASSLSGILQETQYF. For the CDR3, the DNA is TGCGCCAGCAGCTTGAGCGGGATCCTCCAAGAGACCCAGTACTTC.

The chain carries TRBV7-2 and TRBJ2-1; weak D call: TRBD2 (5 bases). CDR1 and CDR2 from the germline V gene are SGHTA and FQGNSA. This CDR3 is 17 amino acids long. V lost 4 bases, J lost 1 base, and 17 bases lay in between. The DNA of the CDR3 is TGTGCCAGCAGCTCGAGGAGCGGCTCCATATCCTACAATGAGCAGTTCTTC. This codes for CASSSRSGSISYNEQFF.

The chain is built from TRBV6-5 and TRBJ2-6; 7 nucleotides agree with TRBD2. The junction had 10 bases not matched to a gene; V was cut back by 5 bases and J by 0 bases. The CDR3 runs to 18 residues. Germline CDR1 is MNHEY and CDR2 is SVGAGI. The CDR3 DNA sequence: TGTGCCAGCAGTAACCGGGACTACCCGAACTCTGGGGCCAACGTCCTGACTTTC. Amino acid sequence: CASSNRDYPNSGANVLTF.

At least ten counts were recorded for this clonotype. The chain joins TRBV19 to TRBJ2-2, with D possibly TRBD1 on 6 matching bases. The germline V gene encodes CDR1 LNHDA and CDR2 SQIVND (reference sequence). The CDR3 contains 15 residues. V shed 5 bases and J shed 4 bases, with 14 bases lying between them. The CDR3 nucleotides are TGTGCCAGTAGTCCCCGTATAGGGGGCACCGGGGAGCTGTTTTTT. Its translation is CASSPRIGGTGELFF.

J is TRBJ2-3 and V is TRBV6-2 or TRBV6-3; D assignment may be TRBD1 or TRBD2 (5 bases each). In germline, CDR1 is MNHEY, CDR2 SVGEGT. CDR3 size: 14 residues. V lost 10 bases to trimming and J lost 0 bases, with 14 bases between them. The DNA of the CDR3 is TGTGCCACAAACCGGGACGCTAGCACAGATACGCAGTATTTT. Protein product: CATNRDASTDTQYF.

This clonotype is a singleton in its sample. CDR3 bases: TGTGCCAGCAGCCATACGGCTAGGGGTGAGACCCAGTACTTC. This gives the protein CASSHTARGETQYF. The chain has TRBV7-9 and TRBJ2-7; a weak D match, TRBD1 (5 bases). The tail of the sequence fits TRBJ2-5 better, so the J call may be wrong. This CDR3 has 14 amino acids. Germline V gene data show CDR1 as SEHNR and CDR2 as FQNEAQ (reference sequence).

This clonotype occurred once. The chain joins TRBV2 to TRBJ2-1, with D perhaps TRBD2 (5 bases). Per the germline V gene, CDR1 is SNHLY and CDR2 is FYNNEI. This CDR3 region has 15 residues. V gave up 8 bases and J gave up 2 bases, with 16 bases separating them. The CDR3 coding sequence is TGTGCCAGCTCCGAAGACGGGGATACCTACAATGAGCAGTTCTTC. Protein product: CASSEDGDTYNEQFF.

CDR3 in amino acids: CSARASWLGTQYF. The CDR3 DNA follows: TGCAGTGCTAGGGCTAGTTGGCTGGGGACCCAGTACTTC. The gene calls are TRBV20-1 and TRBJ2-7, with D uncertain. The end of the DNA fits TRBJ2-5 better, so the J call may be wrong. CDR3 length: 13 residues. CDR1 and CDR2 from the germline V gene are DFQATT and SNEGSKA (reference sequence).

This clonotype was seen more than once but under ten times. The genes are TRBV11-3 and TRBJ2-1; possible D gene TRBD2, 5 bases. The V and J ends lost 3 bases and 5 bases respectively, with 8 bases between them. Germline V gene data show CDR1 as SGHNT and CDR2 as YENEEA. The CDR3 totals 13 residues. The CDR3 reads CASSLRADNEQFF. Here the CDR3 DNA reads TGTGCCAGCAGCTTGAGAGCGGACAATGAGCAGTTCTTC.

The rearrangement links TRBV10-3 to TRBJ2-1, with TRBD2 identical over 9 bases. The CDR3 consists of 17 residues. Germline V gene sequence: CDR1 ENHRY, CDR2 SYGVKD. Germline trimming cut 0 bases from V and 5 bases from J; bases unmatched to any gene: 8. The CDR3 reads CAISESMASGDHNEQFF. The CDR3 DNA reads TGTGCCATCAGTGAGTCGATGGCTAGCGGGGATCACAATGAGCAGTTCTTC.

Only a few counts were recorded for this clonotype. The chain uses TRBV11-2 and TRBJ2-3; no clear D. The V end lost 1 base, the J end lost 2 bases, and 7 bases lay between the germline ends. Germline values: CDR1 SGHAT, CDR2 FQNNGV. The CDR3 consists of 14 residues. DNA for the CDR3: TGTGCCAGCAGCTTAGGAACTCACACAGATACGCAGTATTTT. This sequence encodes CASSLGTHTDTQYF.

CDR3 sequence (DNA): TGCGCCAGCAGCCAAGGCCGGTCGGGGTTCTATGGCTACACCTTC. This translates into CASSQGRSGFYGYTF. The gene calls are TRBV4-3 and TRBJ1-2; D remains unclear. The germline gives CDR1 LGHNA, CDR2 YSLEER. The CDR3 covers 15 residues. Trimming took 1 base from V and 4 from J, leaving 13 bases between them.